The sequence of this TCR beta chain was determined in a study of PD-1 blockade in classical Hodgkin lymphoma. Only in-frame clones appear in the TCRdb table, and some are missing; sequencing was by immunoSEQ multiplex PCR. The profile shows about 59,000 clones, roughly nine tenths of them singletons. No patient escaped relapse after autologous stem cell transplantation, and brentuximab vedotin exposure varied. Trimming removed 5 bases at V and 6 bases at J, with 11 bases between. CDR1 GTSNPN and CDR2 SVGIG come from the germline V gene (reference sequence). The CDR3 is made up of 11 amino acids. Here the sequenced sample was peripheral blood mononuclear cells (PBMCs), taken at baseline. The sequence came from a human donor with classical Hodgkin lymphoma. This sequence joins TRBV30 and TRBJ2-7, with D possibly being TRBD2 (5 bases). CDR3 region: CAWAGRGEQYF. Written as DNA, the CDR3 is TGTGCCTGGGCGGGCCGGGGCGAGCAGTACTTC.